A single sample is the source of the 16 T cell receptor beta chains below, sequenced in a study of T cell repertoires in cytomegalovirus infection. Antigens of these TCRs are unknown. TCRdb passed the reads through MiXCR, listing each CDR3 protein once. The sample holds some 700,000 distinct CDR3 sequences, approximately 33% seen once. The sequencing here drew on cultured PBMCs, taken from culture after CMV antigen stimulation. The receptor set was obtained from a human donor in good health (CMV status not recorded). Some clones in this sample may be carry-over from other donors' samples.

This clonotype was counted only a few times. The rearrangement uses TRBV2 and TRBJ1-6; 7 bases agree with TRBD1. This CDR3 comprises 15 residues. The trim removed 6 bases at V and 8 bases at J, leaving 10 bases unmatched. From germline, CDR1 is SNHLY and CDR2 FYNNEI. The CDR3 DNA is TGTGCCAGCAGATCAGACAGGGCATCCTATTCACCCCTCCACTTT. Its protein product is CASRSDRASYSPLHF.

This clonotype showed up many times. The chain uses TRBV7-9 and TRBJ2-5; no reliable D call. There are 15 residues in the CDR3. With 2 bases removed from V and 2 bases from J, the gap between germline ends came to 12 bases. Germline lookup yields CDR1 SEHNR and CDR2 FQNEAQ (reference sequence). The CDR3 DNA follows: TGTGCCAGCAGCTTATCACGTCAACTTCAAGAGACCCAGTACTTC. Its translation is CASSLSRQLQETQYF.

In its sample, this clonotype was seen a few times. This rearrangement joins TRBV11-2 to TRBJ1-2, with D uncertain. Trimming left V 6 bases short and J 3 bases short, with 17 bases between. The germline V gene encodes CDR1 SGHAT and CDR2 FQNNGV. The CDR3 contains 15 residues. The CDR3 here is CASSSLRGSDYGYTF. The CDR3 DNA reads as TGTGCCAGCAGTTCCCTGAGAGGATCGGACTATGGCTACACCTTC.

The J gene is TRBJ1-1, the V gene TRBV5-4, with D unresolved. The CDR3 sequence is 14 residues long. With 4 bases removed from V and 4 bases from J, the gap between germline ends came to 14 bases. Germline V gene sequence: CDR1 SGHNT, CDR2 YYREEE (reference sequence). The CDR3, as DNA: TGTGCCAGCAGCCCCCGCGCAGGCGTCACTGAAGCTTTCTTT. It translates to CASSPRAGVTEAFF. Filled out from reference TRBV5-4 and TRBJ1-1, the complete variable domain reads ETGVTQSPTHLIKTRGQQVTLRCSSQSGHNTVSWYQQALGQGPQFIFQYYREEENGRGNFPPRFSGLQFPNYSSELNVNALELDDSALYLCASSPRAGVTEAFFGQGTRLTVV.

As DNA, the CDR3 is TGTGCCAGCAGCTTAGTTAGCGGGAATACGAACACCGGGGAGCTGTTTTTT. Translation: CASSLVSGNTNTGELFF. V and J are TRBV7-6 and TRBJ2-2; 8 bases map to TRBD2. CDR3 length: 17 residues. The germline gives CDR1 SGHVS, CDR2 FNYEAQ. Trimming at V came to 1 base and at J to 0 bases, leaving 4 bases not matched to a gene.

The genes are TRBV3-1 and TRBJ1-1; the D gene is possibly TRBD1 (5 bases). With 2 bases removed from V and 4 bases from J, the gap between germline ends came to 11 bases. Germline loops: CDR1 LGHDT, CDR2 YNNKEL (reference sequence). This CDR3 spans 14 amino acids. CDR3 nucleotide sequence: TGTGCCAGCAGCCAACCGGGACGTACCACTGAAGCTTTCTTT. Encoded protein: CASSQPGRTTEAFF.

The CDR3 bases are TGTGCCAGCCACGGGGGACAACTTACCTACGAGCAGTACTTC. This codes for CASHGGQLTYEQYF. The rearrangement uses TRBV18 and TRBJ2-7, with D perhaps TRBD1 or TRBD2 (6 bases each). The CDR3 length is 14 residues. V shed 8 bases and J shed 2 bases, with 16 bases lying between them. Germline V gene data show CDR1 as KGHSH and CDR2 as LQKENI.

This chain connects TRBV5-1 to TRBJ2-3; 11 nucleotides line up with TRBD2. The germline CDR1 and CDR2 sequences are SGHRS and YFSETQ. Losses at the gene ends were 2 bases for V and 1 base for J; bases not matched to a gene: 9. The CDR3 runs to 18 residues. The CDR3 sequence is CASSFLAGGPGGTDTQYF. CDR3 DNA: TGCGCCAGCAGCTTCCTAGCGGGAGGCCCAGGGGGCACAGATACGCAGTATTTT. Together with reference TRBV5-1 and TRBJ2-3, the CDR3 gives the full variable domain: KAGVTQTPRYLIKTRGQQVTLSCSPISGHRSVSWYQQTPGQGLQFLFEYFSETQRNKGNFPGRFSGRQFSNSRSEMNVSTLELGDSALYLCASSFLAGGPGGTDTQYFGPGTRLTVL.

This clonotype was detected many times. The chain links TRBV7-2 to TRBJ2-7; a weak D match, TRBD1 (6 bases). There are 13 residues in the CDR3. The V and J ends lost 1 base and 3 bases respectively, with 7 bases between them. CDR1 SGHTA and CDR2 FQGNSA come from the germline V gene. The CDR3 region is CASSLEGGYEQYF. The CDR3 DNA reads as TGTGCCAGCAGCTTAGAAGGGGGCTACGAGCAGTACTTC.

The chain recombines TRBV12-3 or TRBV12-4 with TRBJ1-2; D unclear. CDR3 length equals 12 residues. V lost 5 bases and J lost 1, with 5 bases in between. The CDR3 DNA follows: TGTGCCAGCAGTGTCGATAACTATGGCTACACCTTC. As protein: CASSVDNYGYTF.

This clonotype was seen a handful of times. The genes are TRBV6-2 or TRBV6-3 and TRBJ2-5; weak D call: TRBD1 (6 bases). This CDR3 comprises 17 residues. V was pared by 2 bases and J by 8 bases, with 24 bases between. CDR1 and CDR2 (germline): MNHEY, SVGEGT. The CDR3 bases are TGTGCCAGCAGTTACCCTTTTTGGACAGCTCTTCGGGAAACCCAGTACTTC. Protein: CASSYPFWTALRETQYF.

The chain is built from TRBV6-2 or TRBV6-3 and TRBJ2-2; D gene ambiguous. Germline V gene sequence: CDR1 MNHEY, CDR2 SVGEGT. V lost 6 bases to trimming and J lost 0 bases, with 5 bases between them. The CDR3 loop spans 13 amino acids. The CDR3 DNA sequence: TGTGCCAGCAGGAAAACGAACACCGGGGAGCTGTTTTTT. The encoded protein is CASRKTNTGELFF.

V usage is TRBV7-9 and J usage is TRBJ2-5; unclear D gene. The CDR3 consists of 12 residues. Trimming removed 6 bases at V and 5 bases at J, with 10 bases between. Germline CDR1 SEHNR, CDR2 FQNEAQ (reference sequence). CDR3 residues: CASRENLETQYF. CDR3 DNA: TGTGCCAGCAGGGAGAATTTGGAGACCCAGTACTTC.

On this clonotype: One end of the junction varies from germline; a read error may be responsible. This chain's CDR3 is CASSQPGLPRNEQFF. The CDR3 DNA follows: TGTGCCAGCAGCCAACCTGGACTACCCCGCAATGAGCAGTTCTTC. The V call is TRBV4-1, the J call TRBJ2-1; tentatively, D is TRBD2 (6 bases). The CDR3 is 15 residues long. Per germline, CDR1 MGHRA and CDR2 YSYEKL.

The chain employs TRBV11-2 and TRBJ1-4; D call uncertain. The V and J ends lost 5 bases and 3 bases respectively, with 16 bases between them. Germline lookup yields CDR1 SGHAT and CDR2 FQNNGV. The CDR3 totals 16 residues. The CDR3 DNA reads TGTGCCAGCAGCCCTACCTGGGGAGCGGCTAATGAAAAACTGTTTTTT. Translation gives CASSPTWGAANEKLFF.

This clonotype has a single count. The V and J genes are TRBV30 and TRBJ2-2; 10 bases map to TRBD2. This CDR3 is built from 17 residues. Germline V gene sequence: CDR1 GTSNPN, CDR2 SVGIG (reference sequence). V trimming: 1 base; J trimming: 3 bases; junction bases outside the gene matches: 8. DNA for the CDR3: TGTGCCTGGAGTGGTGGGCTAGCGGGAGACTACACCGGGGAGCTGTTTTTT. Its protein product is CAWSGGLAGDYTGELFF.